This T cell receptor (beta chain) was identified in a study of T cells in Graves' hyperthyroidism and ophthalmopathy. Study findings and constraints: A model of 13 V-J pairs discriminated ophthalmopathy from stable hyperthyroidism. Expanded thyroid clonotypes (above 0.001) were mostly also found in blood.

Template material for amplifying TCR beta CDR3 regions consisted of RNA transcripts. HTBI primers were the set used in a first-round RT-PCR of the TCR CDR3. One entry per CDR3 protein results from TCRdb running MiXCR on the multiplex PCR reads. The data hold roughly 100,000 distinct CDR3 sequences, with about 51% observed a single time. The ends were cut back, 9 bases at V and 7 bases at J, with 27 bases in the middle. Germline V gene data show CDR1 as LNHDA and CDR2 as SQIVND (reference sequence). The CDR3 has 17 amino acids. Of note for this clonotype: Its antigen is undetermined.

It was considered stable Graves' hyperthyroidism when ophthalmopathy did not progress within 18 months. Patients between 18 and 65 years old had hyperthyroidism, newly diagnosed and lasting under 2 months. The sequence derives from a woman in her thirties or forties with Graves' hyperthyroidism. This rearrangement joins TRBV19 to TRBJ1-4, with a weak D call TRBD1 (6 bases). The sequencing sample was made of blood. The CDR3 reads CASQQWGTGTGVEKLFF. The CDR3 nucleotides read TGTGCCAGCCAACAATGGGGTACAGGGACGGGAGTTGAAAAACTGTTTTTT.